This paragraph reports one T cell receptor (beta chain). Its target is unknown. These data originate in a study of T cell responses to AZD1222 COVID-19 vaccine. Study observations and caveats: Recipients of AZD1222 seropositive at baseline numbered only six or seven.

TCRdb's table, derived via immunoSEQ multiplex PCR, lists solely in-frame clones and lacks some. Of 90,000 to 110,000 clones in the sample, 91% were seen once. This clonotype originated in an adult in good health. This material consisted of peripheral blood, taken on day 0 of AZD1222 vaccination.

CDR3 DNA sequence: TGTGCCAGCAGTCGACAGGGCACCGGGGAGCTGTTTTTT. This codes for CASSRQGTGELFF. The chain is built from TRBV11-2 and TRBJ2-2, with 7 bases fitting TRBD1. Trimming cost V 6 bases and J 4 bases; bases outside gene matches: 2. CDR1 and CDR2 (germline): SGHAT, FQNNGV. The CDR3 sequence is 13 residues long.